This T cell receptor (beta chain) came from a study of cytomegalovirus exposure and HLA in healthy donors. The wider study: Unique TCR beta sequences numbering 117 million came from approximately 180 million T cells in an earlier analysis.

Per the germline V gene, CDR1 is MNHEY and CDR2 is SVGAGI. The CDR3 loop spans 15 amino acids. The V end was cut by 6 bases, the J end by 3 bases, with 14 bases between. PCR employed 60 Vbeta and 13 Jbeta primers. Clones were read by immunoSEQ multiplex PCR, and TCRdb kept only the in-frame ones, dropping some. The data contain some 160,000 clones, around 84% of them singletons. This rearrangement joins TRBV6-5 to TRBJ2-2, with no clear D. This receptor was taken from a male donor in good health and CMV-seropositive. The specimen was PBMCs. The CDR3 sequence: CASSRVGGDTGELFF. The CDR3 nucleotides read TGTGCCAGCAGCCGGGTCGGTGGCGACACCGGGGAGCTGTTTTTT.